This T cell receptor (beta chain) was profiled in a study of T cell repertoires in cytomegalovirus infection. Study as a whole: It can be stated that public TCR beta signatures indicated CMV infection as well as a matching HLA type. Study-level findings and limits: Summed public TCR beta family frequency identified CMV carriers bearing the relevant HLA. HLA-C-restricted CMV clonotypes gave the most frequent clonotype in two of eight donors.

One entry per CDR3 protein results from TCRdb running MiXCR on the reads. The sample comprises under 850,000 distinct CDR3 sequences, roughly a third of which are singletons, and around 2.6% rests with the top ten. Points on this clonotype: The target antigen is unknown.

Sequences were obtained from PBMCs. This TCR derives from a human donor in good health (CMV status not recorded). Some clones in this sample may be carry-over from other donors' samples.

The CDR3 DNA follows: TGTGCCAGCGGACGGGACAGAGGGTCGTCTGAGCAGTTCTTC. Its protein product is CASGRDRGSSEQFF. The chain carries TRBV7-2 and TRBJ2-1; 7 nucleotides line up with TRBD1. The CDR3 has 14 residues. The trim removed 8 bases at V and 9 bases at J, leaving 13 bases unmatched. The germline gives CDR1 SGHTA, CDR2 FQGNSA.